These T cell receptor beta chains were read from a single sample in a study of shared clonotypes between healthy human individuals. Assay: immunoSEQ multiplex PCR; the TCRdb copy retains only in-frame clones and omits some. The sample yields around 580,000 clones, 98% seen once. Material for sequencing was naive CD8+ T cells sorted from blood. The receptors come from a man in his thirties or forties in good health. CDR3s include the opening cysteine and the closing phenylalanine or tryptophan. D genes are given only for firm matches.

D	J	V	CDR3	DNA
NA	TRBJ2-7	TRBV19	CASSQRTDNAPGPKIIAYEQYF	TGTGCCAGTAGCCAAAGGACCGACAATGCCCCAGGACCAAAGATTATAGCCTACGAGCAGTACTTC
NA	TRBJ2-6	TRBV7-9	CASNPPGQVSGANVLTF	TGTGCCAGCAACCCACCGGGACAAGTCTCTGGGGCCAACGTCCTGACTTTC
TRBD1	TRBJ2-7	TRBV7-3	CASSPDGTGSYEQYF	TGTGCCAGCAGCCCAGACGGGACAGGGTCCTACGAGCAGTACTTC
NA	TRBJ2-2	TRBV9	CASGVGELFF	TGTGCCAGCGGGGTAGGGGAGCTGTTTTTT
NA	TRBJ2-7	TRBV5-1	CASSNHYEQYF	TGCGCCAGCAGCAATCACTACGAGCAGTACTTC
TRBD2	TRBJ2-5	TRBV7-9	CASSLADAGGSETQYF	TGTGCCAGCAGCTTAGCGGACGCGGGGGGTTCGGAGACCCAGTACTTC
NA	TRBJ2-7	TRBV19	CASSIALSIAYYEQYF	TGTGCCAGTAGTATAGCACTATCCATCGCCTACTACGAGCAGTACTTC
TRBD2	TRBJ2-1	TRBV7-9	CASSSGTSASYEQFF	TGTGCCAGCAGCTCCGGGACTAGCGCTTCCTATGAGCAGTTCTTC
NA	TRBJ2-7	TRBV9	CASSVGLGLSEQYF	TGTGCCAGCAGCGTGGGGTTGGGGCTCTCCGAGCAGTACTTC
NA	TRBJ2-1	TRBV7-9	CASSFKGNNEQFF	TGTGCCAGCAGCTTTAAGGGAAACAATGAGCAGTTCTTC
TRBD2	TRBJ2-3	TRBV5-8	CASSLGTSGTDTQYF	TGTGCCAGCAGCTTGGGGACTAGCGGCACAGATACGCAGTATTTT
NA	TRBJ2-7	TRBV11-2	CASSLFDRAAYEQYF	TGTGCCAGCAGCTTATTTGACAGAGCAGCCTACGAGCAGTACTTC
NA	TRBJ2-1	TRBV5-3	CARTSSVVGEQFF	TGTGCCAGAACCTCGTCCGTCGTCGGGGAGCAGTTCTTC
NA	TRBJ2-7	TRBV28	CASSFRGDSYEQYF	TGTGCCAGCAGTTTCCGAGGGGACTCCTACGAGCAGTACTTC
NA	TRBJ2-7	TRBV5-1	CASSPGSDYEQYF	TGCGCCAGCAGCCCAGGGTCAGACTACGAGCAGTACTTC
TRBD2	TRBJ2-2	TRBV7-9	CASSSEREGHGELFF	TGTGCCAGCAGCTCCGAGCGGGAGGGGCACGGGGAGCTGTTTTTT
TRBD2	TRBJ2-7	TRBV27	CASTTRASGSYEQYF	TGTGCCAGCACCACCCGGGCTAGCGGCTCCTACGAGCAGTACTTC
TRBD1	TRBJ2-3	TRBV10-1	CASSPTGADTQYF	TGCGCCAGCAGCCCGACAGGGGCAGATACGCAGTATTTT